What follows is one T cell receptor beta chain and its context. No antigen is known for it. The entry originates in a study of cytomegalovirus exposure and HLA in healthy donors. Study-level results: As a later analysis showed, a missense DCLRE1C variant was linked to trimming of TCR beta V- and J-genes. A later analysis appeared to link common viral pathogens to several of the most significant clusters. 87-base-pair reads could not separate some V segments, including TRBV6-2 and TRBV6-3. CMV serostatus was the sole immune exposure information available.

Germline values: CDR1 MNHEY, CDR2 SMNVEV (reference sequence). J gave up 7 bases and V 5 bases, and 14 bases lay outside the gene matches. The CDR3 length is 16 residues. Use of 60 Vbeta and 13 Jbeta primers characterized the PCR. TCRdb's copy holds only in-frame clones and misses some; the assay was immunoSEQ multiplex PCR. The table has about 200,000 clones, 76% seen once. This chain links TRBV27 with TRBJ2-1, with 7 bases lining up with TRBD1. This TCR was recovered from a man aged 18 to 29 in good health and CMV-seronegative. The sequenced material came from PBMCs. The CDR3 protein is CASSPRQGSLMNEQFF. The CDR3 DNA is TGTGCCAGCAGTCCCCGACAGGGAAGTTTAATGAATGAGCAGTTCTTC.